One and the same sample provided the 11 T cell receptor beta chains below, sequenced in a study of cytotoxic CD8 clonotypes in ibrutinib-treated CLL (dated by TCRdb to the early 2020s). What the time point label conveys for this sample: about twelve months on ibrutinib. Libraries came from the immunoSEQ multiplex PCR assay. TCRdb obtained this table from immuneACCESS and retained in-frame rearrangements with V and J assigned. These tables miss some clones; where compared with another copy, unresolved V genes account for less than half of the shortfall, and the remainder is unexplained. Recorded for this sample are over 110,000 clones; approximately 90% of them occurred a single time. The leading ten clones occupy approximately 11% of the sample. The sample was PBMCs, taken after 12 months of ibrutinib treatment. The receptors were gathered from a human donor with chronic lymphocytic leukemia.

This chain links TRBV4-1 with TRBJ2-7; 8 bases line up with TRBD1. Germline V gene data show CDR1 as MGHRA and CDR2 as YSYEKL. The CDR3 is 16 amino acids. Trimming cost V 3 bases and J 2 bases; bases outside gene matches: 9. This chain's CDR3 is CASSQAGTGKPYEQYF. CDR3 coding DNA: TGCGCCAGCAGCCAGGCCGGGACAGGAAAACCCTACGAGCAGTACTTC.

This chain connects TRBV27 to TRBJ2-5; 9 positions agree with TRBD1. Losses at the gene ends were 5 bases for V and 5 bases for J; bases not matched to a gene: 9. Looked up from germline, CDR1 is MNHEY and CDR2 is SMNVEV (reference sequence). There are 15 residues in the CDR3. In DNA, the CDR3 is TGTGCCAGCAGTCCCCGGGACAGGGTTGTGGAGACCCAGTACTTC. It translates to CASSPRDRVVETQYF.

J is TRBJ1-1 and V is TRBV7-9; 9 bases match TRBD1. With 4 bases clipped from V and 0 bases from J, the junction kept 3 bases outside the gene matches. CDR3 length: 15 residues. Germline lookup yields CDR1 SEHNR and CDR2 FQNEAQ (reference sequence). The CDR3 nucleotides read TGTGCCAGCAGCTCTACAGGGGGCTTGAACACTGAAGCTTTCTTT. Protein product: CASSSTGGLNTEAFF.

The genes are TRBV19 and TRBJ2-1, with 11 bases matching TRBD2. Trimming cost V 6 bases and J 4 bases; bases outside gene matches: 8. Looked up from germline, CDR1 is LNHDA and CDR2 is SQIVND (reference sequence). This CDR3 contains 16 residues. CDR3 DNA: TGTGCCAGTAGGCTGGGACTAGCGGACGTATACAATGAGCAGTTCTTC. This codes for CASRLGLADVYNEQFF. Supplemented by reference TRBV19 and TRBJ2-1, the full variable domain reads DGGITQSPKYLFRKEGQNVTLSCEQNLNHDAMYWYRQDPGQGLRLIYYSQIVNDFQKGDIAEGYSVSREKKESFPLTVTSAQKNPTAFYLCASRLGLADVYNEQFFGPGTRLTVL.

In this sample, this clone turned up once. V gene TRBV4-1 combines with J gene TRBJ2-2, with TRBD2 matching over 7 bases. Germline loops: CDR1 MGHRA, CDR2 YSYEKL. This CDR3 is built from 16 residues. Trimming took 4 bases from V and 0 from J; bases not matched to a gene: 5. The CDR3 nucleotides are TGCGCCAGCAGCCGAGAAAGCGGGGCGAACACCGGGGAGCTGTTTTTT. It codes for CASSRESGANTGELFF.

The chain combines TRBV27 with TRBJ2-3; a weak D match, TRBD2 (6 bases). Trimming cost V 4 bases and J 5 bases, with 13 bases left between them. This CDR3 has 14 amino acids. CDR1 and CDR2 from the germline V gene are MNHEY and SMNVEV (reference sequence). The DNA for the CDR3 is TGTGCCAGCAGTTCTCGTCGGAGGGGAGATACGCAGTATTTT. It yields the protein CASSSRRRGDTQYF.

V is TRBV28 and J is TRBJ2-4, with TRBD2 matching 7 bases. V trimming: 8 bases; J trimming: 0 bases; junction bases outside the gene matches: 16. The CDR3 spans 18 residues. The V gene's germline CDR1 is MDHEN and CDR2 SYDVKM. In DNA, the CDR3 is TGTGCCAGCTCGGGGGGTGGAGGCACACATCTAGCCAAAAACATTCAGTACTTC. This translates into CASSGGGGTHLAKNIQYF.

The gene calls are TRBV6-5 and TRBJ2-7; D not certain. V lost 6 bases, J lost 2 bases, and 14 bases lay in between. The CDR3 loop spans 14 amino acids. The V gene's germline CDR1 is MNHEY and CDR2 SVGAGI. CDR3 sequence: CASSMAAKPYEQYF. CDR3 nucleotides: TGTGCCAGCAGCATGGCAGCCAAACCCTACGAGCAGTACTTC.

CDR3: CASSVGQGVSGYTF. CDR3 in DNA: TGTGCCAGCAGCGTGGGACAGGGGGTGTCTGGCTACACCTTC. The chain is built from TRBV9 and TRBJ1-2; 11 nucleotides line up with TRBD1. With 2 bases clipped from V and 7 bases from J, the junction kept 4 bases outside the gene matches. This CDR3 contains 14 residues. Germline values: CDR1 SGDLS, CDR2 YYNGEE.

This chain uses TRBV6-4 with TRBJ2-1, with 8 nucleotides matching TRBD2. Germline loops: CDR1 MRHNA, CDR2 SNTAGT. Losses at the gene ends were 4 bases for V and 10 bases for J; bases not matched to a gene: 3. The CDR3 consists of 12 residues. The CDR3 sequence is CASSGLAGEQFF. Written as DNA, the CDR3 is TGTGCCAGCAGTGGGTTAGCGGGAGAGCAGTTCTTC.

This clone was seen a few times. The chain joins TRBV7-9 to TRBJ2-1; D is ambiguous. V shed 1 base and J shed 5 bases, with 9 bases lying between them. This CDR3 contains 14 residues. CDR1 SEHNR and CDR2 FQNEAQ come from the germline V gene (reference sequence). Here the CDR3 reads CASSLGSKDNEQFF. The CDR3 coding sequence is TGTGCCAGCAGCTTAGGTTCCAAAGACAATGAGCAGTTCTTC. The full variable domain, in which reference TRBV7-9 and TRBJ2-1 provide the parts outside the CDR3, is DTGVSQNPRHKITKRGQNVTFRCDPISEHNRLYWYRQTLGQGPEFLTYFQNEAQLEKSRLLSDRFSAERPKGSFSTLEIQRTEQGDSAMYLCASSLGSKDNEQFFGPGTRLTVL.